Sequencing of this T cell receptor beta chain was carried out in a study of blood T cell repertoires in COVID-19 (dated by TCRdb to the early 2020s). About the full investigation: Samples from collaborators originated in the United States, Italy and Spain and spanned both the acute and convalescent phases of COVID-19. The prospective study material was composed of cDNA or gDNA derived from T cells, B-cell-depleted T cells, or PBMCs. Deeply sampled blood TCRbeta repertoires from subjects exposed to, actively infected with, or recovered from COVID-19 were included in the dataset. The repertoires were released in a freely available public database intended as a resource for research on the immune response to SARS-CoV-2. The samples were drawn from two sources: the first 160 participants of the ongoing ImmuneRACE study, and 950 to 1,500 subjects contributed by 6 global collaborators. Sample metadata almost always included a de-identified subject ID, COVID-19 status, age in years and sex. Where HLA class I and class II types were available, the types were taken from metadata supplied by the sample provider, not from assay-based typing.

Results and caveats for the whole study, not just this receptor: The amount of clinical and demographic metadata varied by source and participant and was provided uncurated.

The immunoSEQ Assay, a bias-controlled multiplex PCR, was used to amplify TCRbeta CDR3 regions from genomic DNA. The original pipeline was this. Within the assay, amplification of reference gene primers was used to estimate how many nucleated cells each sample contained. To quantify the absolute abundance of each unique TCRbeta CDR3 rearrangement, sequence reads were collapsed and filtered. For each sample, productive Simpson clonality was calculated by taking the square root of Simpson's diversity index across productive rearrangements. TCRdb's version of the immuneACCESS table is confined to in-frame rearrangements and falls short of the full clone set. An unresolved V gene accounts for under half of the shortfall where checked; the remainder is of unknown origin. That table is the source of V, J and clone size, and D and trimming were worked out from the DNA. The sample has 430,000 or so clones on record, approximately 90% of them singletons. The ten largest clones take up 0.7% to 1% of the sample.

In Seattle, one collaborating source enrolled patients while the infection was active and tracked those patients longitudinally over the course of disease. Collaborating institutions collected whole blood in K2EDTA tubes following their own protocols. For TCRbeta analysis, collaborators shipped samples as frozen whole blood, isolated PBMCs, or DNA extracted from either of those sample types. Note on this clone: It has no known antigen specificity. No quality values exist for individual bases; no much larger clone is one base distant.

Source material: peripheral blood. The TCR originated in a man between 18 and 29 years old with COVID-19, enrolled during active disease.

The DNA sequence is TGTGCCACCAGTGATTCGGATTTGGCGGGAGGGACATACAATGAGCAGTTCTTC. The translation is CATSDSDLAGGTYNEQFF. The chain employs TRBV24-1 and TRBJ2-1; 9 middle bases align to TRBD2. The CDR3 numbers 18 residues from cysteine through phenylalanine. Solely the CDR3 DNA is kept, with 54 bases framed from the first base. In the germline V gene, CDR1 corresponds to KGHDR and CDR2 to SFDVKD. V lost 2 bases and J lost 4 bases, and the count of bases not matched to a germline gene is 11.